These T cell receptor beta chains were read from a single sample in a study of blood T cell repertoires in COVID-19. Repertoires were generated with immunoSEQ multiplex PCR, while TCRdb's copy carries only in-frame clones and drops some. The data show 200,000 to 250,000 clones, 75% to 90% seen once. Specimen: PBMCs or T cells enriched from blood (not recorded which). The source of these receptors is a woman younger than 35 in a cohort exposed to, infected with or recovered from COVID-19 (not recorded which). CDR3s include the opening cysteine and the closing phenylalanine or tryptophan. The D gene is left open where the match is weak. Some rows have no size entry. The others give once, few or many, or a class for an expanded clone.

TRBV13,TRBJ2-3,-,TRBD2,CASSLRRGGSRDTQYF,TGTGCCAGCAGCCTCCGTCGGGGGGGAAGTAGGGATACGCAGTATTTT
TRBV11-2,TRBJ2-5,-,TRBD1,CASSFGTAVQETQYF,TGTGCCAGCAGCTTCGGGACAGCCGTCCAAGAGACCCAGTACTTC
TRBV28,TRBJ2-3,-,TRBD1,CASSLSQGAPDTQYF,TGTGCCAGCAGTTTATCACAGGGGGCCCCAGATACGCAGTATTTT
TRBV7-2,TRBJ2-5,-,-,CASSLGRGTTMDF,TGTGCCAGCAGCTTAGGGCGGGGAACCACCATGGACTTC
TRBV19,TRBJ2-3,once,TRBD1,CAALDRDFATQYF,TGTGCCGCCCTGGACAGGGACTTCGCTACGCAGTATTTT
TRBV2,TRBJ2-1,-,-,CASSVQAGNEQFF,TGTGCCAGCAGTGTACAGGCGGGGAATGAGCAGTTCTTC
TRBV4-1,TRBJ1-4,-,TRBD1,CASSQDRSPTGGNEKLFF,TGCGCCAGCAGCCAAGACCGATCGCCGACAGGGGGCAATGAAAAACTGTTTTTT
TRBV19,TRBJ2-2,-,TRBD1,CASSERTGGSNTGELFF,TGTGCCAGTAGTGAGAGGACAGGGGGCTCGAACACCGGGGAGCTGTTTTTT
TRBV5-6,TRBJ2-7,-,TRBD2,CASSRLAGGTYEQYF,TGTGCCAGCAGTCGTTTAGCGGGAGGAACCTACGAGCAGTACTTC
TRBV15,TRBJ2-3,-,-,CATSEDLDPDTQYF,TGTGCCACCAGCGAGGACTTAGACCCAGATACGCAGTATTTT
TRBV7-9,TRBJ2-7,-,TRBD1,CASSWATGEDEQYF,TGTGCCAGCAGCTGGGCGACAGGGGAGGACGAGCAGTACTTC
TRBV5-1,TRBJ2-1,-,TRBD2,CASSLGLAGPLNEQFF,TGCGCCAGCAGCTTGGGGCTAGCGGGGCCCTTGAATGAGCAGTTCTTC
TRBV4-1,TRBJ2-1,-,TRBD1,CASSQDRRGLYNEQFF,TGCGCCAGCAGCCAAGATAGAAGGGGGCTCTACAATGAGCAGTTCTTC
TRBV10-2,TRBJ2-1,-,TRBD2,CASSDGGRANEQFF,TGCGCCAGCAGTGATGGCGGGAGGGCCAATGAGCAGTTCTTC
TRBV15,TRBJ1-2,-,-,CATSRNLDRRNLYGYTF,TGTGCCACCAGCAGAAACCTGGACAGACGAAATCTCTATGGCTACACCTTC
TRBV24-1,TRBJ2-1,-,TRBD2,CATSDPPTSGRARVEQFF,TGTGCCACCAGTGATCCGCCGACTAGCGGGAGGGCCCGGGTTGAGCAGTTCTTC
TRBV11-3,TRBJ2-7,once,-,CASSLNRESYEQYF,TGTGCCAGCAGCTTAAATCGAGAGTCCTACGAGCAGTACTTC
TRBV6-5,TRBJ2-7,-,TRBD2,CASKLLAGVVEQYF,TGTGCCAGCAAATTACTAGCGGGAGTGGTCGAGCAGTACTTC
TRBV14,TRBJ1-6,-,-,CASSQAGWYSPLHF,TGTGCCAGCAGCCAAGCAGGGTGGTATTCACCCCTCCACTTT
TRBV6-1,TRBJ1-5,-,-,CASSAGRQGGNQPQHF,TGTGCCAGCAGTGCCGGCCGGCAGGGTGGGAATCAGCCCCAGCATTTT
TRBV2,TRBJ2-7,-,-,CASSAAGSYEQYF,TGTGCCAGCAGTGCGGCAGGCTCCTACGAGCAGTACTTC
TRBV5-1,TRBJ2-3,-,TRBD2,CASRTSGGSRTDTQYF,TGCGCCAGCAGAACTAGCGGGGGGTCAAGGACAGATACGCAGTATTTT
TRBV5-6,TRBJ2-7,-,-,CASSLFRGVSYEQYF,TGTGCCAGCAGCTTGTTCCGCGGGGTCTCCTACGAGCAGTACTTC
TRBV24-1,TRBJ2-2,once,TRBD2,CATGATSGKVGELFF,TGTGCCACGGGGGCTACTAGCGGGAAGGTCGGGGAGCTGTTTTTT
TRBV29-1,TRBJ2-7,-,-,CSVEGAADTYEQYF,TGCAGCGTTGAAGGGGCAGCCGACACCTACGAGCAGTACTTC
TRBV19,TRBJ1-1,-,-,CAILSQGNTEAFF,TGTGCCATCCTATCCCAGGGCAACACTGAAGCTTTCTTT
TRBV6-4,TRBJ2-3,-,TRBD2,CASSDKAGETDTQYF,TGTGCCAGCAGTGACAAAGCGGGAGAAACAGATACGCAGTATTTT
TRBV30,TRBJ1-2,-,TRBD1,CAWNMGQPYGYTF,TGTGCCTGGAACATGGGACAGCCTTATGGCTACACCTTC
TRBV15,TRBJ1-1,-,TRBD1,CATSRAGQGSTEAFF,TGTGCCACCAGCAGAGCCGGACAGGGGTCCACTGAAGCTTTCTTT
TRBV28,TRBJ1-3,-,TRBD1,CASSRQGESGNTIYF,TGTGCCAGCAGCCGACAGGGGGAAAGTGGAAACACCATATATTTT
TRBV30,TRBJ1-5,-,-,CAWSVGNNQPQHF,TGTGCCTGGAGTGTGGGCAACAATCAGCCCCAGCATTTT
TRBV21-1,TRBJ2-7,few,-,CASAQGQIYEQYF,TGTGCCAGCGCCCAGGGACAGATCTACGAGCAGTACTTC
TRBV7-9,TRBJ1-2,-,-,CASSSAPPSGYTF,TGTGCCAGCAGCTCAGCCCCCCCCAGTGGCTACACCTTC
TRBV4-1,TRBJ2-2,-,TRBD2,CASSQDKAGGMNTGELFF,TGCGCCAGCAGCCAAGATAAAGCGGGGGGAATGAACACCGGGGAGCTGTTTTTT
TRBV5-4,TRBJ1-2,-,TRBD1,CASSLGEQGPVYGYTF,TGTGCCAGCAGCTTGGGGGAACAGGGGCCAGTCTATGGCTACACCTTC
TRBV24-1,TRBJ2-2,-,-,CAISTGHLRELFF,TGTGCCATTTCGACAGGCCACCTCCGGGAGCTGTTTTTT
TRBV11-3,TRBJ2-7,-,TRBD2,CASSLAPGLAGGTSYEQYF,TGTGCCAGCAGCTTAGCCCCAGGACTAGCGGGAGGAACAAGCTACGAGCAGTACTTC
TRBV6-5,TRBJ2-4,-,TRBD2,CASSFSGGGIQYF,TGTGCCAGCAGTTTTAGCGGGGGTGGCATTCAGTACTTC
TRBV19,TRBJ2-5,-,TRBD1,CASSKGTEETQYF,TGTGCCAGTAGTAAAGGGACAGAAGAGACCCAGTACTTC